The clone carrying this T cell receptor (beta chain) has at least ten counts. This specimen belongs to a study of CD8 T cells in ankylosing spondylitis. Preparation of TCR beta libraries was done by quantitative 5'-RACE with molecular barcodes. TCRdb independently ran MiXCR on the 5' RACE reads; one entry per CDR3 protein. The data hold roughly 40,000 distinct CDR3 sequences, with roughly 2.5% observed a single time. From germline, CDR1 is SGDLS and CDR2 YYNGEE. The CDR3 length is 16 residues. Trimming cost V 0 bases and J 4 bases, with 13 bases left between them. This chain joins TRBV9 and TRBJ2-2; D not certain. The sample consisted of blood, either unsorted or a sorted T cell fraction (not recorded which). The receptor's source is a male donor with ankylosing spondylitis or in good health (not recorded which). The CDR3: CASSVDSGRSTGELFF. In DNA form, the CDR3 reads TGTGCCAGCAGCGTAGATTCCGGGCGTAGCACCGGGGAGCTGTTTTTT.